The rows below give T cell receptor beta chains drawn from one sample of a study of shared clonotypes between healthy human individuals. The repertoire was sequenced with immunoSEQ multiplex PCR; TCRdb's copy has only in-frame clones and lacks some. The data show more than 1,200,000 clones, around 98.5% seen once. Sequenced sample: naive CD4+ T cells sorted from blood. These TCRs come from a man aged 25 to 45 in good health. The CDR3 runs from the conserved cysteine through the conserved F or W. Fields, in order: clone size, J gene, CDR3 length, D gene, V gene, CDR3 protein, CDR3 DNA. D genes are given only for firm matches. Clone sizes are given selectively: once, few, many, or a class where the clone is expanded.

size: .; J: TRBJ1-1; length: 16; D: TRBD1; V: TRBV18; CDR3: CASSPTGSRAYTEAFF; DNA: TGTGCCAGCTCACCGACAGGGTCCCGTGCGTACACTGAAGCTTTCTTT
size: .; J: TRBJ2-1; length: 14; D: .; V: TRBV9; CDR3: CASSVADFYNEQFF; DNA: TGTGCCAGCAGCGTAGCTGACTTCTACAATGAGCAGTTCTTC
size: once; J: TRBJ2-1; length: 16; D: TRBD1; V: TRBV11-2; CDR3: CASSYYRGRFSNEQFF; DNA: TGTGCCAGCAGCTACTACAGGGGGCGTTTTTCCAATGAGCAGTTCTTC
size: .; J: TRBJ2-4; length: 13; D: TRBD1; V: TRBV2; CDR3: CASTGRGYNIQYF; DNA: TGTGCCAGCACGGGCAGGGGGTATAACATTCAGTACTTC
size: .; J: TRBJ1-5; length: 12; D: .; V: TRBV7-2; CDR3: CASSYSGQPQHF; DNA: TGTGCCAGCAGCTACTCAGGTCAGCCCCAGCATTTT
size: .; J: TRBJ2-1; length: 20; D: TRBD2; V: TRBV18; CDR3: CASSSRQGGGLAGEYNEQFF; DNA: TGTGCCAGCTCATCTCGACAGGGGGGTGGACTAGCGGGAGAGTACAATGAGCAGTTCTTC
size: .; J: TRBJ1-1; length: 16; D: TRBD1; V: TRBV6-6; CDR3: CASRKTGFGVRTEAFF; DNA: TGTGCCAGCCGTAAGACAGGGTTCGGGGTTAGGACTGAAGCTTTCTTT
size: .; J: TRBJ1-1; length: 14; D: .; V: TRBV5-6; CDR3: CASSLDVMNTEAFF; DNA: TGTGCCAGCAGCTTGGACGTAATGAACACTGAAGCTTTCTTT
size: .; J: TRBJ2-2; length: 17; D: TRBD2; V: TRBV7-2; CDR3: CASSPRAGVGRGGELFF; DNA: TGTGCCAGCAGCCCCCGAGCGGGAGTCGGCCGGGGCGGGGAGCTGTTTTTT
size: once; J: TRBJ2-7; length: 19; D: .; V: TRBV27; CDR3: CASSLRRTGNLAGANEQYF; DNA: TGTGCCAGCAGTTTAAGGCGGACAGGGAATTTAGCGGGAGCGAACGAGCAGTACTTC
size: .; J: TRBJ2-7; length: 16; D: .; V: TRBV14; CDR3: CASSQDRGSGSYEQYF; DNA: TGTGCCAGCAGCCAAGATCGAGGTAGCGGCTCCTACGAGCAGTACTTC
size: .; J: TRBJ2-5; length: 16; D: .; V: TRBV7-2; CDR3: CASSLVRGGGQETQYF; DNA: TGTGCCAGCAGCTTAGTTAGGGGAGGGGGCCAAGAGACCCAGTACTTC
size: .; J: TRBJ2-5; length: 12; D: .; V: TRBV25-1; CDR3: CASRGDAQTQYF; DNA: TGTGCCAGCAGAGGGGACGCCCAGACCCAGTACTTC
size: .; J: TRBJ2-1; length: 12; D: .; V: TRBV27; CDR3: CASRHRGNEQFF; DNA: TGTGCCAGCAGACATAGGGGCAATGAGCAGTTCTTC
size: .; J: TRBJ1-1; length: 14; D: .; V: TRBV28; CDR3: CASSLPPLHTEAFF; DNA: TGTGCCAGCAGTTTACCTCCCCTCCACACTGAAGCTTTCTTT
size: once; J: TRBJ2-7; length: 14; D: TRBD1; V: TRBV29-1; CDR3: CSAGTGPGDYEQYF; DNA: TGCAGCGCAGGGACAGGCCCTGGGGACTACGAGCAGTACTTC
size: .; J: TRBJ2-7; length: 13; D: TRBD1; V: TRBV7-2; CDR3: CASSLRQGSPQYF; DNA: TGTGCCAGCAGCTTAAGACAGGGAAGCCCGCAGTACTTC
size: .; J: TRBJ2-5; length: 13; D: TRBD1; V: TRBV28; CDR3: CASNPDREETQYF; DNA: TGTGCCAGCAACCCGGACAGGGAAGAGACCCAGTACTTC
size: once; J: TRBJ1-1; length: 13; D: .; V: TRBV7-2; CDR3: CASSLEEDTEAFF; DNA: TGTGCCAGCAGCTTAGAGGAGGACACTGAAGCTTTCTTT
size: .; J: TRBJ1-1; length: 15; D: TRBD1; V: TRBV5-4; CDR3: CASSLLEGANTEAFF; DNA: TGTGCCAGCAGCTTGCTTGAGGGGGCGAACACTGAAGCTTTCTTT
size: .; J: TRBJ2-7; length: 14; D: TRBD1; V: TRBV5-4; CDR3: CASSRDRSSYEQYF; DNA: TGTGCCAGCAGCAGGGACAGGAGCTCCTACGAGCAGTACTTC
size: .; J: TRBJ1-1; length: 16; D: .; V: TRBV18; CDR3: CASSLRRMSMNTEAFF; DNA: TGTGCCAGCTCACTCCGACGGATGAGTATGAACACTGAAGCTTTCTTT
size: .; J: TRBJ2-6; length: 15; D: .; V: TRBV18; CDR3: CASSPTQNGANVLTF; DNA: TGTGCCAGCTCACCAACACAGAATGGGGCCAACGTCCTGACTTTC
size: once; J: TRBJ2-1; length: 14; D: TRBD1; V: TRBV9; CDR3: CASSYRTGRNEQFF; DNA: TGTGCCAGCAGCTACCGGACAGGGCGAAATGAGCAGTTCTTC
size: once; J: TRBJ2-6; length: 16; D: .; V: TRBV19; CDR3: CASSMDFGPGANVLTF; DNA: TGTGCCAGTAGTATGGATTTCGGCCCTGGGGCCAACGTCCTGACTTTC
size: .; J: TRBJ1-1; length: 15; D: .; V: TRBV18; CDR3: CASSREWGIGTEAFF; DNA: TGTGCCAGCTCACGCGAGTGGGGCATTGGAACTGAAGCTTTCTTT
size: .; J: TRBJ2-7; length: 15; D: TRBD1; V: TRBV27; CDR3: CASRSPRDSSYEQYF; DNA: TGTGCCAGCAGATCTCCCCGGGACAGCTCCTACGAGCAGTACTTC
size: .; J: TRBJ2-7; length: 16; D: .; V: TRBV7-9; CDR3: CASSRSTAEYSYEQYF; DNA: TGTGCCAGCTCGAGATCTACAGCTGAGTACTCCTACGAGCAGTACTTC
size: .; J: TRBJ1-3; length: 17; D: TRBD1; V: TRBV5-1; CDR3: CASSRDRHSSSGNTIYF; DNA: TGCGCCAGCAGCCGGGACAGGCACTCGTCCTCTGGAAACACCATATATTTT
size: .; J: TRBJ2-1; length: 15; D: TRBD2; V: TRBV7-8; CDR3: CASSPPSGRANEQFF; DNA: TGTGCCAGCAGCCCACCTAGCGGGAGGGCCAATGAGCAGTTCTTC
size: .; J: TRBJ1-1; length: 11; D: .; V: TRBV20-1; CDR3: CSAARREYAFF; DNA: TGCAGTGCCGCCCGGAGGGAGTACGCTTTCTTT
size: .; J: TRBJ1-5; length: 13; D: TRBD1; V: TRBV5-1; CDR3: CASSPTGDQPQHF; DNA: TGCGCCAGCAGCCCTACAGGGGATCAGCCCCAGCATTTT
size: .; J: TRBJ2-7; length: 15; D: TRBD1; V: TRBV15; CDR3: CATSRGGQGNYEQYF; DNA: TGTGCCACCAGCAGGGGGGGACAGGGGAACTACGAGCAGTACTTC
size: .; J: TRBJ2-7; length: 15; D: .; V: TRBV29-1; CDR3: CSGLGPTGSSYEQYF; DNA: TGCAGTGGCCTAGGACCTACGGGGAGCTCCTACGAGCAGTACTTC
size: .; J: TRBJ1-2; length: 14; D: TRBD1; V: TRBV28; CDR3: CASRQGQGNYGYTF; DNA: TGTGCCAGCAGGCAGGGACAGGGGAACTATGGCTACACCTTC